This T cell receptor beta chain derives from a study of shared clonotypes between healthy human individuals. The sample holds one count of this clone. V lost 5 bases, J lost 3 bases, and 16 bases lay in between. The germline CDR1 and CDR2 sequences are SQVTM and ANQGSEA. This CDR3 is 14 amino acids long. Profiled with immunoSEQ multiplex PCR; TCRdb holds only in-frame clones, not every one. The sample has about 680,000 clones; around 73% are singletons. This chain joins TRBV29-1 and TRBJ1-1, with D perhaps TRBD1 (6 bases). The sequenced sample was memory CD4+ T cells sorted from blood. Regarding subset: CD45RA-negative fraction. The receptor was derived from a young woman in good health. Written as DNA, the CDR3 is TGCAGCGTTAGGACAGTATCTTTGGACACTGAAGCTTTCTTT. As protein: CSVRTVSLDTEAFF.